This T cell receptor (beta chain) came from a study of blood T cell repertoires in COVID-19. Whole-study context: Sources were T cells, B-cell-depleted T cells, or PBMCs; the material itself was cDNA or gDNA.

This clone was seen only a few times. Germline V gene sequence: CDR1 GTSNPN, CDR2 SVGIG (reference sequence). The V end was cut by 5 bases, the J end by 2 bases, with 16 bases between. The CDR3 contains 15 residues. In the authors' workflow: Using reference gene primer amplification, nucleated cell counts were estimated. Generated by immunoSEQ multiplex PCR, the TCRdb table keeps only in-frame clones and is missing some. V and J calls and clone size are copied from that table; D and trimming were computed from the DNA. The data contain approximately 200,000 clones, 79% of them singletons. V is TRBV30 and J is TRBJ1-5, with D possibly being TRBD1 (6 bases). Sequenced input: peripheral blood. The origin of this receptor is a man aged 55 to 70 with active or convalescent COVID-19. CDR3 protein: CAWSLGAGGNQPQHF. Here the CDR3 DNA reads TGTGCCTGGTCCCTGGGGGCTGGGGGCAATCAGCCCCAGCATTTT.